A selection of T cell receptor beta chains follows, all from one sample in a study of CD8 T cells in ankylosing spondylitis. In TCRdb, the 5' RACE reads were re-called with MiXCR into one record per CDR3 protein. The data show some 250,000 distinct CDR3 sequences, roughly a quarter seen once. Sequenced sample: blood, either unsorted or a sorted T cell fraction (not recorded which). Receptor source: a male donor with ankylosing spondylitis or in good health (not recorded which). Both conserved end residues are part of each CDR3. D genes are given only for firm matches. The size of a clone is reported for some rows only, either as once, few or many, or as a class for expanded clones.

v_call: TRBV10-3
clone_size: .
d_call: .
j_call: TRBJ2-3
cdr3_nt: TGTGCCATCAGTGAAGCTCCCACAGATACGCAGTATTTT
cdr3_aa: CAISEAPTDTQYF

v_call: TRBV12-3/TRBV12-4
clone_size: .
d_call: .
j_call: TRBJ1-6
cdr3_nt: TGTGCCAGCAGGACCCGGGACACTTCACCCCTCCACTTT
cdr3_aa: CASRTRDTSPLHF

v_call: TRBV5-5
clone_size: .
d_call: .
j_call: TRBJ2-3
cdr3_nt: TGTGCCAGCAGCTTGTTAGCCAGGGCAGACACAGATACGCAGTATTTT
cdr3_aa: CASSLLARADTDTQYF

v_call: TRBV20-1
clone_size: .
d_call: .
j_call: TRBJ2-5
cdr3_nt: TGCAGTGCTAAGGGGGGGGCTTCCCAAGAGACCCAGTACTTC
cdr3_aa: CSAKGGASQETQYF

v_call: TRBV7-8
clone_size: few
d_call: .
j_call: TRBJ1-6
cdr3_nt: TGTGCCAGCAGCTTAACGGGGAACTATAATTCACCCCTCCACTTT
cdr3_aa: CASSLTGNYNSPLHF

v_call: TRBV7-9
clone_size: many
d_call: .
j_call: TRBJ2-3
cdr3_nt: TGTGCCAGCAGCACCCGTGGAGGCAATACGCAGTATTTT
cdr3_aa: CASSTRGGNTQYF

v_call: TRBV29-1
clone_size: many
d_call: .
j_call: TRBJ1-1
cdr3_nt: TGCAGCGTTGAAGATCCACCTCTGAACACTGAAGCTTTCTTT
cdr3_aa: CSVEDPPLNTEAFF

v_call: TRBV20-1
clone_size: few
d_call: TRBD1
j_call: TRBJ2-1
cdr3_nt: TGCAGTGCTAGAACCCCGGGACAGGCTACCGGGGGGCAGTTCTTC
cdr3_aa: CSARTPGQATGGQFF

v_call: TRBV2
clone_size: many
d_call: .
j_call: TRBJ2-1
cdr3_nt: TGTGCCAGCAGGACCCCCGTGTCTGAGCAGTTCTTC
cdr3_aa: CASRTPVSEQFF

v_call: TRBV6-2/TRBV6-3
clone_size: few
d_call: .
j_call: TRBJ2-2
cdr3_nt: TGTGCCAGCAGTTACCTTCGCACCGGGGAGCTGTTTTTT
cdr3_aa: CASSYLRTGELFF

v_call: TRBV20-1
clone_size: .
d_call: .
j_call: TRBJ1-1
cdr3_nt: TGCAGTGCTAGAGGGGCCTGGGGTGTTGGCACTGAAGCTTTCTTT
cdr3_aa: CSARGAWGVGTEAFF

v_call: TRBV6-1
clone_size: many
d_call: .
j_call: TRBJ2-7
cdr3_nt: TGTGCCAGCACAACCGGGACACACTCCTACGAGCAGTACTTC
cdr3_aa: CASTTGTHSYEQYF

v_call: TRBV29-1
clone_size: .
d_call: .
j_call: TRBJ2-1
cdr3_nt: TGCAGCGTTGTTTTTGGGGGGCCGCAGTTCTTC
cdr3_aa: CSVVFGGPQFF

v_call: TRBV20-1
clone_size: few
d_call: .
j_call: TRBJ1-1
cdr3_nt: TGCAGTGCTAGAGGCGGAGGGGTGGGCACTGAAGCTTTCTTT
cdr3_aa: CSARGGGVGTEAFF

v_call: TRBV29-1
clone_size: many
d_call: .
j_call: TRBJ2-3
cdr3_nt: TGCAGCTCCGCCGTGGCCTCAGATACGCAGTATTTT
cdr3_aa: CSSAVASDTQYF

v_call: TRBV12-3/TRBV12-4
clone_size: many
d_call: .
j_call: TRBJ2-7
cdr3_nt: TGTGCCAGCAGTCTCCAACAGGCCCTCTACGAGCAGTACTTC
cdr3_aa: CASSLQQALYEQYF

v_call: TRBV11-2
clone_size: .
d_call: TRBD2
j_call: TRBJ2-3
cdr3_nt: TGTGCCAGCAGCTTACGACTAGCCACAGATACGCAGTATTTT
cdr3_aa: CASSLRLATDTQYF

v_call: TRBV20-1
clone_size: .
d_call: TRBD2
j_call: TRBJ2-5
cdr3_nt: TGCAGTGCTAGAAGCGGGGACTCCCTGGCAGAGACCCAGTACTTC
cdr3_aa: CSARSGDSLAETQYF

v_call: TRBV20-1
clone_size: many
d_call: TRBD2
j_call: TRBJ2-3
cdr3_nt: TGCAGTCCTACCGGGGGGGGCACAGATACGCAGTATTTT
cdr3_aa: CSPTGGGTDTQYF

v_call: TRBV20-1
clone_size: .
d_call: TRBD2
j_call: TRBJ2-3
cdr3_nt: TGCAGTGCTAGGACTAGCGGGGGTAGCACAGATACGCAGTATTTT
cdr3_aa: CSARTSGGSTDTQYF